Detailed here is one T cell receptor beta chain. In the authors' workflow: Amplifying reference gene primers gave estimates of nucleated cell counts. This table comes from immunoSEQ multiplex PCR, and its TCRdb copy is limited to in-frame clones, with some not included. D and trimming were read from the DNA, whereas the V and J calls and clone size are those reported in that table. The table has about 240,000 clones, 80% to 85% seen once. Trimming took 1 base from V and 6 from J; bases not matched to a gene: 8. Germline CDR1 reads LNHNV; CDR2 reads YYDKDF (reference sequence). There are 15 residues in the CDR3. This sample was taken from a study of blood T cell repertoires in COVID-19. Looking at the study overall: Sites in the United States, Italy and Spain provided acute and convalescent COVID-19 samples. The cDNA or gDNA used as material had been derived from T cells, B-cell-depleted T cells, or PBMCs.

The V and J genes are TRBV15 and TRBJ2-7, with 8 nucleotides matching TRBD1. The specimen sequenced was peripheral blood. This receptor was identified in a woman under 30 with acute or convalescent COVID-19. CDR3 sequence: CATSRGTGYQTEQYF. Here the CDR3 DNA reads TGTGCCACCAGCAGAGGGACAGGGTATCAAACCGAGCAGTACTTC.